This TCR beta chain was captured by sequencing in a study of radiotherapy plus CTLA-4 blockade in lung cancer. For the study at large: Among patients, 15% to 20% showed objective responses, and approximately 30% had disease control.

In the case of this clone: Its antigen is not known.

Overall study results and limits: Per reports, early blood T cell clone dynamics, plus interferon-beta, forecast response most strongly.

Only in-frame clones appear in the TCRdb table, and some are missing; sequencing was by immunoSEQ multiplex PCR. The sample has some 80,000 clones, over 70% seen once; the top ten hold over 20%. Germline V lookup: CDR1 SGHTA, CDR2 FQGNSA. CDR3 size: 17 residues. Trimming cost V 6 bases and J 2 bases; bases outside gene matches: 12. The specimen comprised peripheral blood, sampled from a patient treated with radiotherapy plus ipilimumab. The chain couples TRBV7-2 to TRBJ1-5, with TRBD1 identical over 8 bases. The clonotype comes from a human donor with non-small cell lung cancer whose response to radiotherapy plus ipilimumab could not be evaluated. Some clones in this sample may be carry-over from other donors' samples. The CDR3 loop is CASSPGTGGTGNQPQHF. In DNA, the CDR3 is TGTGCCAGCAGTCCCGGGACAGGAGGAACCGGCAATCAGCCCCAGCATTTT.